This TCR beta chain is drawn from a study of PD-1 blockade in classical Hodgkin lymphoma. For this clone: Its antigen remains unknown.

Generated by immunoSEQ multiplex PCR, the TCRdb table keeps only in-frame clones and is missing some. The sample holds more than 12,000 clones; around 90% are singletons and the top ten take roughly 20%. Notes on the study in general: By C4D1 there was a significant rise in CD4+ TCR diversity but not in CD8+ TCR diversity. Some patients began nivolumab under 1 year after ASCT. These patients were excluded from later analyses.

Time point defined: cycle 4 day 1 (C4D1), after five to seven weeks of nivolumab. Every patient experienced relapse after autologous stem cell transplantation, and brentuximab vedotin exposure varied. CD8+ T cell isolation from thawed PBMCs was performed by magnetic negative selection. The sequence was collected from a human donor with classical Hodgkin lymphoma. This material consisted of CD8+ T cells from blood, taken before the fourth cycle of nivolumab.

The CDR3 nucleotides read TGTGCCAGCAGTTCTGGACTAGCGGGCAATGAGCAGTTCTTC. Protein sequence: CASSSGLAGNEQFF. The chain couples TRBV27 to TRBJ2-1; 11 positions agree with TRBD2. Trimming took 4 bases from V and 6 from J; bases not matched to a gene: 2. This CDR3 has 14 amino acids. Germline V lookup: CDR1 MNHEY, CDR2 SMNVEV (reference sequence).